The present entry profiles one T cell receptor beta chain with its context. Its cognate antigen is unknown. These data belong to a study of cytomegalovirus exposure and HLA in healthy donors. Study summary: In an earlier analysis, around 120 million unique TCR beta sequences were found from 150 million to 200 million T cells. Tens of millions of unique TCRs from HLA-typed donors were held in an early release of data.

Study outcomes and limitations: One later analysis reportedly identified an Asian-associated ancestry cluster that showed fewer N-insertions than the approximately 670-donor mean. Most TCRs appeared rarely, but some public TCRs recurred in many donors.

J was trimmed by 2 bases and V by 0 bases; bases with no gene match: 3. Germline V gene lookup returns CDR1 GTSNPN and CDR2 SVGIG (reference sequence). The CDR3 is 15 amino acids. PCR amplification relied on 60 Vbeta primers (plus 13 Jbeta primers). The table came from immunoSEQ multiplex PCR; TCRdb's copy has only in-frame clones and leaves some out. The sample consists of some 250,000 clones, roughly 87% of them appearing once. This receptor was taken from a woman aged 40 to 55 in good health and CMV-seropositive. The source material was PBMCs. This rearrangement joins TRBV30 to TRBJ2-5; 10 nucleotides match TRBD2. This CDR3 is CAWSVPSGRQETQYF. DNA for the CDR3: TGTGCCTGGAGTGTACCTAGCGGGAGACAAGAGACCCAGTACTTC.